These T cell receptor beta chains were read from a single sample in a study of blood T cell repertoires in COVID-19. Sequenced by immunoSEQ multiplex PCR; TCRdb stores in-frame clones only, minus some. The sample carries 350,000 or so clones, about 90% recorded once. Sequenced: PBMCs or T cells enriched from blood (not recorded which). The receptor source for this set is a woman in her 30s who had recovered from COVID-19. The CDR3 runs from the conserved cysteine through the conserved F or W. D genes are given only for firm matches. Clone size is stated in some rows and not others, as once, few, many or a class when expanded.

d_call: NA; v_call: TRBV19; clone_size: NA; j_call: TRBJ1-5; cdr3_aa: CASHRRGYSNQPQHF; cdr3_nt: TGTGCCAGCCACCGCAGGGGCTATAGCAATCAGCCCCAGCATTTT
d_call: TRBD1; v_call: TRBV6-5; clone_size: NA; j_call: TRBJ2-7; cdr3_aa: CASSYSRDRYYEQYF; cdr3_nt: TGTGCCAGCAGTTACTCCCGGGACAGATACTACGAGCAGTACTTC
d_call: NA; v_call: TRBV3-1/TRBV3-2; clone_size: NA; j_call: TRBJ1-2; cdr3_aa: CASSLRDYRVGYTF; cdr3_nt: TGTGCCAGCAGCCTCCGGGACTATAGGGTTGGCTACACCTTC
d_call: NA; v_call: TRBV7-7; clone_size: NA; j_call: TRBJ2-5; cdr3_aa: CASSSAGIQETQYF; cdr3_nt: TGTGCCAGCAGCTCTGCGGGCATCCAAGAGACCCAGTACTTC
d_call: NA; v_call: TRBV2; clone_size: NA; j_call: TRBJ1-4; cdr3_aa: CASSWRSVHNEKLFF; cdr3_nt: TGTGCCAGCAGTTGGAGATCGGTTCATAATGAAAAACTGTTTTTT
d_call: TRBD1; v_call: TRBV28; clone_size: NA; j_call: TRBJ2-1; cdr3_aa: CASSSPGTESYNEQFF; cdr3_nt: TGTGCCAGCAGTTCACCCGGGACAGAGTCCTACAATGAGCAGTTCTTC
d_call: NA; v_call: TRBV29-1; clone_size: NA; j_call: TRBJ1-1; cdr3_aa: CSGGRGGTEAFF; cdr3_nt: TGCAGCGGTGGAAGGGGAGGCACTGAAGCTTTCTTT
d_call: NA; v_call: TRBV28; clone_size: once; j_call: TRBJ1-1; cdr3_aa: CASSLGASGENTEAFF; cdr3_nt: TGTGCCAGCAGTTTAGGGGCCTCGGGGGAGAACACTGAAGCTTTCTTT
d_call: NA; v_call: TRBV5-1; clone_size: NA; j_call: TRBJ1-1; cdr3_aa: CASSLQGETEAFF; cdr3_nt: TGCGCCAGCAGCTTGCAGGGTGAGACTGAAGCTTTCTTT
d_call: NA; v_call: TRBV28; clone_size: NA; j_call: TRBJ2-7; cdr3_aa: CASSLPGIYEQYF; cdr3_nt: TGTGCCAGCAGTTTACCAGGAATCTACGAGCAGTACTTC
d_call: TRBD2; v_call: TRBV28; clone_size: once; j_call: TRBJ2-7; cdr3_aa: CASTDGLASTEQYF; cdr3_nt: TGTGCCAGCACCGATGGACTAGCTAGCACCGAGCAGTACTTC
d_call: NA; v_call: TRBV5-8; clone_size: NA; j_call: TRBJ2-7; cdr3_aa: CASSFRRVRSYEQYF; cdr3_nt: TGTGCCAGCAGCTTCCGGCGGGTACGCTCCTACGAGCAGTACTTC
d_call: TRBD1; v_call: TRBV5-4; clone_size: NA; j_call: TRBJ1-4; cdr3_aa: CASSSGTGREKLFF; cdr3_nt: TGTGCCAGCAGCTCCGGGACAGGGAGGGAGAAACTGTTTTTT
d_call: TRBD1; v_call: TRBV7-2; clone_size: NA; j_call: TRBJ1-6; cdr3_aa: CASSWSGQGGSPLHF; cdr3_nt: TGTGCCAGCAGCTGGTCGGGACAGGGGGGCTCACCCCTCCACTTT
d_call: TRBD2; v_call: TRBV5-1; clone_size: NA; j_call: TRBJ2-1; cdr3_aa: CASNKAGGYNEQFF; cdr3_nt: TGCGCCAGCAATAAAGCGGGGGGCTACAATGAGCAGTTCTTC
d_call: TRBD1; v_call: TRBV7-8; clone_size: NA; j_call: TRBJ1-4; cdr3_aa: CASSLAHRWTGANEKLFF; cdr3_nt: TGTGCCAGCAGCTTAGCGCACCGGTGGACAGGGGCTAATGAAAAACTGTTTTTT
d_call: NA; v_call: TRBV19; clone_size: NA; j_call: TRBJ2-1; cdr3_aa: CASSIDGSTYNEQFF; cdr3_nt: TGTGCCAGTAGTATAGATGGTAGTACTTACAATGAGCAGTTCTTC
d_call: TRBD2; v_call: TRBV3-1/TRBV3-2; clone_size: NA; j_call: TRBJ2-2; cdr3_aa: CASSQGLAGGYTGELFF; cdr3_nt: TGTGCCAGCAGCCAAGGGCTAGCGGGGGGGTACACCGGGGAGCTGTTTTTT
d_call: TRBD1; v_call: TRBV19; clone_size: NA; j_call: TRBJ1-4; cdr3_aa: CASSPGQGAPGGKLFF; cdr3_nt: TGTGCCAGTAGTCCGGGACAGGGGGCTCCTGGTGGAAAACTGTTTTTT
d_call: TRBD1; v_call: TRBV12-5; clone_size: NA; j_call: TRBJ1-2; cdr3_aa: CASGPRTGDYGYTF; cdr3_nt: TGTGCTAGTGGTCCTCGCACAGGGGATTATGGCTACACCTTC
d_call: TRBD2; v_call: TRBV3-1/TRBV3-2; clone_size: NA; j_call: TRBJ2-1; cdr3_aa: CASSRAGPSGFNEQFF; cdr3_nt: TGTGCCAGCAGCCGGGCGGGCCCTAGCGGCTTCAATGAGCAGTTCTTC
d_call: NA; v_call: TRBV30; clone_size: NA; j_call: TRBJ1-1; cdr3_aa: CAWGRGSRETEAFF; cdr3_nt: TGTGCCTGGGGTCGGGGGTCCCGGGAGACTGAAGCTTTCTTT
d_call: TRBD1; v_call: TRBV5-4; clone_size: NA; j_call: TRBJ1-1; cdr3_aa: CASSPRTGHTEAFF; cdr3_nt: TGTGCCAGCAGCCCCAGGACAGGGCACACTGAAGCTTTCTTT
d_call: NA; v_call: TRBV5-1; clone_size: few; j_call: TRBJ1-2; cdr3_aa: CASSSGTSAGGYTF; cdr3_nt: TGCGCCAGCAGCTCGGGGACATCTGCAGGTGGCTACACCTTC
d_call: TRBD1; v_call: TRBV6-6; clone_size: NA; j_call: TRBJ1-3; cdr3_aa: CASSRLDIGTGRFRSGNTIYF; cdr3_nt: TGTGCCAGCAGTCGGTTGGATATCGGGACAGGGAGATTTCGATCTGGAAACACCATATATTTT
d_call: NA; v_call: TRBV3-1/TRBV3-2; clone_size: NA; j_call: TRBJ1-3; cdr3_aa: CASSQVGGVGQSGNTIYF; cdr3_nt: TGTGCCAGCAGCCAAGTTGGAGGTGTGGGTCAGTCTGGAAACACCATATATTTT
d_call: NA; v_call: TRBV18; clone_size: NA; j_call: TRBJ1-1; cdr3_aa: CASSHNNRVVETEAFF; cdr3_nt: TGTGCCAGCTCGCATAATAACAGGGTAGTTGAGACTGAAGCTTTCTTT
d_call: TRBD1; v_call: TRBV19; clone_size: once; j_call: TRBJ2-7; cdr3_aa: CASSIRGQALEQYF; cdr3_nt: TGTGCCAGTAGTATAAGGGGACAGGCTCTCGAGCAGTACTTC
d_call: NA; v_call: TRBV7-2; clone_size: NA; j_call: TRBJ2-5; cdr3_aa: CASSSRPVRRSPETQYF; cdr3_nt: TGTGCCAGCAGCTCCCGCCCCGTAAGGAGAAGCCCAGAGACCCAGTACTTC
d_call: TRBD2; v_call: TRBV4-3; clone_size: NA; j_call: TRBJ2-2; cdr3_aa: CASSQKPSGGGGELFF; cdr3_nt: TGCGCCAGCAGCCAAAAGCCTAGCGGGGGAGGCGGGGAGCTGTTTTTT
d_call: NA; v_call: TRBV19; clone_size: NA; j_call: TRBJ1-1; cdr3_aa: CASNTGWNTEAFF; cdr3_nt: TGTGCCAGTAACACAGGGTGGAACACTGAAGCTTTCTTT
d_call: TRBD1; v_call: TRBV19; clone_size: NA; j_call: TRBJ1-1; cdr3_aa: CASSPRTGTGGFVNTEAFF; cdr3_nt: TGTGCCAGTAGTCCGCGCACCGGGACAGGGGGCTTTGTGAACACTGAAGCTTTCTTT
d_call: NA; v_call: TRBV6-5; clone_size: NA; j_call: TRBJ2-2; cdr3_aa: CASRLLPGELFF; cdr3_nt: TGTGCCAGCAGACTACTCCCCGGGGAGCTGTTTTTT
d_call: NA; v_call: TRBV29-1; clone_size: NA; j_call: TRBJ1-2; cdr3_aa: CSVAGTATGYTF; cdr3_nt: TGCAGCGTGGCCGGGACTGCTACCGGCTACACCTTC
d_call: TRBD1; v_call: TRBV2; clone_size: few; j_call: TRBJ1-6; cdr3_aa: CASNRKGTGVSPLHF; cdr3_nt: TGTGCCAGCAATAGGAAGGGGACAGGGGTGTCACCCCTCCACTTT
d_call: TRBD1; v_call: TRBV5-1; clone_size: NA; j_call: TRBJ2-3; cdr3_aa: CASSMIGTGGTDTQYF; cdr3_nt: TGCGCCAGCAGCATGATCGGGACAGGCGGCACAGATACGCAGTATTTT
d_call: NA; v_call: TRBV10-2; clone_size: NA; j_call: TRBJ2-7; cdr3_aa: CASSEMGAEQYF; cdr3_nt: TGCGCCAGCAGTGAGATGGGGGCCGAGCAGTACTTC
d_call: TRBD1; v_call: TRBV2; clone_size: NA; j_call: TRBJ2-3; cdr3_aa: CASSAGQGRDTQYF; cdr3_nt: TGTGCCAGCAGTGCGGGACAGGGTAGGGATACGCAGTATTTT
d_call: NA; v_call: TRBV28; clone_size: NA; j_call: TRBJ1-5; cdr3_aa: CASSLRAGVGNQPQHF; cdr3_nt: TGTGCCAGCAGTTTACGGGCAGGGGTGGGCAATCAGCCCCAGCATTTT
d_call: TRBD1; v_call: TRBV10-3; clone_size: NA; j_call: TRBJ1-2; cdr3_aa: CAISESGTGMAYGYTF; cdr3_nt: TGTGCCATCAGTGAGTCGGGGACAGGGATGGCCTATGGCTACACCTTC
d_call: TRBD2; v_call: TRBV2; clone_size: once; j_call: TRBJ2-3; cdr3_aa: CASSETASGAGTDTQYF; cdr3_nt: TGTGCCAGCAGTGAAACAGCTAGCGGGGCCGGCACAGATACGCAGTATTTT
d_call: NA; v_call: TRBV19; clone_size: few; j_call: TRBJ2-7; cdr3_aa: CASSIGRGYRDEQYF; cdr3_nt: TGTGCCAGTAGTATTGGTCGGGGGTATCGCGACGAGCAGTACTTC
d_call: TRBD1; v_call: TRBV6-5; clone_size: once; j_call: TRBJ1-2; cdr3_aa: CASSYSAGTGGHTF; cdr3_nt: TGTGCCAGCAGTTACTCGGCCGGGACAGGGGGCCATACCTTC
d_call: NA; v_call: TRBV6-1; clone_size: NA; j_call: TRBJ2-5; cdr3_aa: CASSGRSGEVGETQYF; cdr3_nt: TGTGCCAGCAGTGGGAGGTCGGGGGAGGTCGGGGAGACCCAGTACTTC